A single sample gave rise to the 17 T cell receptor beta chains below, sequenced in a study of blood T cells in healthy people across ages. Combining a sample-barcoded 5' primer with a J-beta primer mix, a second PCR ran for about 7 to 11 cycles. A single record per CDR3 protein comes from TCRdb applying MiXCR to the 5' RACE reads. The sample holds 1.4 million to 1.5 million distinct CDR3 sequences, 40% to 50% seen once. The sequenced sample was blood. Every receptor here comes from a woman aged 18-29 years in good health.

The rearrangement joins TRBV6-1 to TRBJ2-7; no clear D. V was pared by 10 bases and J by 5 bases, with 21 bases between. CDR1 MNHNS and CDR2 SASEGT come from the germline V gene. This CDR3 spans 14 amino acids. In nucleotides, the CDR3 is TGTGCCACCCGAAGGGCCCAACCGGAGCACGAGCAGTACTTC. Amino acids: CATRRAQPEHEQYF.

About this clonotype: Likely a read error: the CDR3 ends without its conserved phenylalanine or tryptophan. This chain connects TRBV5-1 to TRBJ2-6; TRBD1 is a possible D gene (6 bases). Germline V lookup: CDR1 SGHRS, CDR2 YFSETQ. Trimming took off 3 bases at V and 1 base at J, with 11 bases between the two ends. The CDR3 extends over 16 amino acids. The CDR3 loop is CASSSEGGSGANVLTI. CDR3 nucleotide sequence: TGCGCCAGCAGCTCCGAAGGGGGTTCTGGGGCCAACGTCCTGACTATC.

The genes are TRBV20-1 and TRBJ1-2; no definite D call. Looked up from germline, CDR1 is DFQATT and CDR2 is SNEGSKA (reference sequence). Trimming removed 3 bases from V and 6 bases from J, with 14 bases in between. CDR3 length equals 13 residues. The CDR3 here is CSASRSPRNGYTF. The CDR3 DNA reads TGCAGTGCTAGTCGCTCGCCTAGGAATGGCTACACCTTC.

V usage is TRBV20-1 and J usage is TRBJ2-2; D uncertain. The germline V and J ends were trimmed by 3 bases and 8 bases, with 7 bases remaining between them. CDR3 length: 11 amino acids. The germline gives CDR1 DFQATT, CDR2 SNEGSKA (reference sequence). The CDR3 bases are TGCAGTGCTAGTTTCCGAGGGGAGCTGTTTTTT. Translation: CSASFRGELFF.

The chain recombines TRBV7-9 with TRBJ1-5, with 7 bases identical to TRBD1. The germline V gene has CDR1 SEHNR and CDR2 FQNEAQ (reference sequence). J was trimmed by 5 bases and V by 5 bases; bases with no gene match: 6. The CDR3 runs 14 residues. This chain's CDR3 is CASSPGRGDQPQHF. DNA of the CDR3: TGTGCCAGCAGCCCGGGCAGGGGGGATCAGCCCCAGCATTTT.

J is TRBJ2-1 and V is TRBV9; TRBD2 is a possible D gene (7 bases). The V gene's germline CDR1 is SGDLS and CDR2 YYNGEE. Trimming cost V 7 bases and J 0 bases, with 20 bases left between them. CDR3 length: 17 amino acids. Here the CDR3 DNA reads TGTGCCAGCGCCTCAGGGCGGGGGCCGGGCTCCTACAATGAGCAGTTCTTC. Translating it yields CASASGRGPGSYNEQFF.

A few counts support this clonotype. The rearrangement joins TRBV12-3 or TRBV12-4 to TRBJ1-6; D call uncertain. V gave up 3 bases and J gave up 9 bases, with 12 bases separating them. The CDR3 is made up of 14 amino acids. CDR3 sequence: CASSFGIIPSPLHF. The CDR3 DNA reads as TGTGCCAGCAGTTTCGGCATAATCCCTTCACCCCTCCACTTT.

The V and J genes are TRBV3-1 and TRBJ2-3; D remains ambiguous. This CDR3 has 13 amino acids. With 9 bases removed from V and 3 bases from J, the gap between germline ends came to 13 bases. In germline, CDR1 is LGHDT, CDR2 YNNKEL (reference sequence). Here the CDR3 reads CASIHPGTDTQYF. The CDR3 nucleotides read TGTGCCAGTATCCACCCCGGGACAGATACGCAGTATTTT.

V and J are TRBV16 and TRBJ2-7; D might be TRBD1 (6 bases). The J call is uncertain, as TRBJ2-5 better fits the DNA end. CDR3 size: 14 residues. Germline CDR1 KGHSY, CDR2 FQNENV. The CDR3 loop is CASSQHREGETQYF. The CDR3 nucleotides read TGTGCCAGCAGCCAACACAGGGAAGGCGAGACCCAGTACTTC.

This clonotype was detected only a few times. This sequence joins TRBV12-3 or TRBV12-4 and TRBJ1-6; unclear D gene. The CDR3 is 12 amino acids. The germline V and J ends were trimmed by 6 bases and 14 bases, with 14 bases remaining between them. DNA for the CDR3: TGTGCCAGCAGATCCGGGGTCGGGGCCCTCCACTTT. Residues: CASRSGVGALHF.

This clonotype has only a few counts. V and J are TRBV6-5 and TRBJ1-2; D uncertain. Trimming pared 0 bases from V and 0 bases from J, leaving 17 bases between. The CDR3 is made up of 18 amino acids. The germline V gene has CDR1 MNHEY and CDR2 SVGAGI. DNA of the CDR3: TGTGCCAGCAGTTACTCGATACCTAGACATGCAGCTAACTATGGCTACACCTTC. Residues: CASSYSIPRHAANYGYTF.

This clonotype was found a few times. The genes are TRBV3-1 and TRBJ2-7; no clear D gene. This CDR3 region has 12 residues. V shed 7 bases and J shed 7 bases, with 14 bases lying between them. The V gene's germline CDR1 is LGHDT and CDR2 YNNKEL (reference sequence). Written as DNA, the CDR3 is TGTGCCAGCAACAGAGACAACAATGAGCAGTACTTC. This encodes CASNRDNNEQYF.

Regarding this clonotype: The CDR3 carries no conserved terminal phenylalanine or tryptophan, so it likely arises from a read error. This sequence joins TRBV6-1 and TRBJ2-7; D remains ambiguous. The V gene's germline CDR1 is MNHNS and CDR2 SASEGT. There are 13 residues in the CDR3. V gave up 1 base and J gave up 0 bases, with 4 bases separating them. DNA for the CDR3: TGTGCCAGCAGTGAAGTTGCCTCCTACGAGCAGTACTAC. It yields the protein CASSEVASYEQYY.

This sequence joins TRBV29-1 and TRBJ2-2; the match to TRBD1 covers 9 bases. Trimming took 3 bases from V and 4 from J; bases not matched to a gene: 3. CDR1 and CDR2 from the germline V gene are SQVTM and ANQGSEA. The CDR3 runs to 14 residues. The CDR3 sequence: CSVEVTGGTGELFF. CDR3 DNA sequence: TGCAGCGTTGAGGTGACAGGGGGCACCGGGGAGCTGTTTTTT.

J is TRBJ1-2 and V is TRBV5-4; 9 nucleotides line up with TRBD1. The CDR3 is 16 residues long. Per germline, CDR1 SGHNT and CDR2 YYREEE (reference sequence). V gave up 0 bases and J gave up 3 bases; unmatched junction bases: 6. The DNA for the CDR3 is TGTGCCAGCAGCTTGGACGCTGGGACAGGGTACTATGGCTACACCTTC. Translated, it gives CASSLDAGTGYYGYTF.

Turning to this clonotype: Given a much more abundant clone one base away, this may be a read error. The chain couples TRBV5-1 to TRBJ2-5; 10 nucleotides line up with TRBD2. V gave up 3 bases and J gave up 11 bases; unmatched junction bases: 19. Germline V lookup: CDR1 SGHRS, CDR2 YFSETQ. The CDR3 is 17 amino acids. Here the CDR3 DNA reads TGCGCCAGCAGCTCGGGACTAGCGACGATAGCCAAAAACAGTCAGTACTTC. Its translation is CASSSGLATIAKNSQYF. Variable domain in full (rest from reference TRBV5-1 and TRBJ2-5): KAGVTQTPRYLIKTRGQQVTLSCSPISGHRSVSWYQQTPGQGLQFLFEYFSETQRNKGNFPGRFSGRQFSNSRSEMNVSTLELGDSALYLCASSSGLATIAKNSQYFGPGTRLLVL.

The CDR3 sequence is CSARDASLQGAYNEQFF. The CDR3 DNA reads TGCAGTGCTAGAGATGCATCTCTACAGGGGGCTTATAATGAGCAGTTCTTC. V gene TRBV20-1 combines with J gene TRBJ2-1, with 9 bases fitting TRBD1. Losses at the gene ends were 0 bases for V and 7 bases for J; bases not matched to a gene: 13. The CDR3 is made up of 17 amino acids. CDR1 DFQATT and CDR2 SNEGSKA come from the germline V gene (reference sequence).